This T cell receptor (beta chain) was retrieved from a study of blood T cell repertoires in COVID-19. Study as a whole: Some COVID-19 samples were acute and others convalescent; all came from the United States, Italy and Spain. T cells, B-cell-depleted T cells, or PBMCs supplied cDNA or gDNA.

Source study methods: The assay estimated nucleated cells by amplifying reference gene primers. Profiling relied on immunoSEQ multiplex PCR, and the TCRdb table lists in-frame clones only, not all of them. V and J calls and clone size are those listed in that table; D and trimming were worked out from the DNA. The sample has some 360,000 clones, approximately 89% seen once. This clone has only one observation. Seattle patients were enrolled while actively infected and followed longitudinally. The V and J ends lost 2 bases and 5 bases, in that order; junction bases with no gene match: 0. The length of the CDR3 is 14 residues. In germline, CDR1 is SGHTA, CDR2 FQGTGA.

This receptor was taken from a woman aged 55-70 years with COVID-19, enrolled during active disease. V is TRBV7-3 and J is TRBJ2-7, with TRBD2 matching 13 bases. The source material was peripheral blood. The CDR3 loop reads CASSLGTSGDEQYF. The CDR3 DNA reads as TGTGCCAGCAGCTTAGGGACTAGCGGGGACGAGCAGTACTTC.